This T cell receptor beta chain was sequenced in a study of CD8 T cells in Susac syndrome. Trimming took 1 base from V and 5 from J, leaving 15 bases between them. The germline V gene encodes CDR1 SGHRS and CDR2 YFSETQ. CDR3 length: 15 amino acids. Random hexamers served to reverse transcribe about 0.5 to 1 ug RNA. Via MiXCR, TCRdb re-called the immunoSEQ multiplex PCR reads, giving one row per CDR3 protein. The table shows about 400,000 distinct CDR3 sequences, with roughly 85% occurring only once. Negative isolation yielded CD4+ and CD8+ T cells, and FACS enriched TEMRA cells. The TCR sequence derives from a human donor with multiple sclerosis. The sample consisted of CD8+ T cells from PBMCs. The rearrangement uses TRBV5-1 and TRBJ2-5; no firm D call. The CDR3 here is CASSLSAPFIETQYF. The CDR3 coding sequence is TGCGCCAGCAGCTTGTCGGCACCGTTTATTGAGACCCAGTACTTC.